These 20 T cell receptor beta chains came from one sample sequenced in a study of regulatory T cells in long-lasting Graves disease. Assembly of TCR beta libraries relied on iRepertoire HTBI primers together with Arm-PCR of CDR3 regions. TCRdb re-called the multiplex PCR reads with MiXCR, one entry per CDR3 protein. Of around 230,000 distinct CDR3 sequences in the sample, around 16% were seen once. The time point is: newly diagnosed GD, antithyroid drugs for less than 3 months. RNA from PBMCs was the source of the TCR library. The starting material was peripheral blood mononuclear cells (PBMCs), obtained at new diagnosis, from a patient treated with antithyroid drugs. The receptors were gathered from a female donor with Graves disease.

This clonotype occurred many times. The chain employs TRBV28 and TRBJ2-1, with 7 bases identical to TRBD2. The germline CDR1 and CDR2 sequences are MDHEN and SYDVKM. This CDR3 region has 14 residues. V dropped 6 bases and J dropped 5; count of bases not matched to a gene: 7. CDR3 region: CASSVGGGHNEQFF. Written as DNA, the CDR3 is TGTGCCAGCAGCGTTGGGGGAGGGCACAATGAGCAGTTCTTC.

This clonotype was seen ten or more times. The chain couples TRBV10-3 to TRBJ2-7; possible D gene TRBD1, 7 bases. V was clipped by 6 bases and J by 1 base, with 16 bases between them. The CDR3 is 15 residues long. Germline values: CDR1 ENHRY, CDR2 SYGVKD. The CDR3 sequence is CAIRIGQEGSYEQYF. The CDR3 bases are TGTGCCATCAGAATCGGACAGGAGGGTTCCTACGAGCAGTACTTC.

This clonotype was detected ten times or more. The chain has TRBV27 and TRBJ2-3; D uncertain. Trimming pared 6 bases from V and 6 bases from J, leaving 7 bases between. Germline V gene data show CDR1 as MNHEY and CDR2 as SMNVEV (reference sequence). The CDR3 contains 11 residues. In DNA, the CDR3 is TGTGCCAGCAGAGCGTTGGATACGCAGTATTTT. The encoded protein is CASRALDTQYF.

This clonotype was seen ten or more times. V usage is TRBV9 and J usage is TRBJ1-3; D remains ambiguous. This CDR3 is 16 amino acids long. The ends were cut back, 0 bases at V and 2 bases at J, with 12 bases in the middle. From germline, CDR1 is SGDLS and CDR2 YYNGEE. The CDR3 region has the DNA TGTGCCAGCAGCGTAGAGACCGCGGAGGCTGGAAACACCATATATTTT. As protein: CASSVETAEAGNTIYF. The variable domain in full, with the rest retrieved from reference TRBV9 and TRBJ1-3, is DSGVTQTPKHLITATGQRVTLRCSPRSGDLSVYWYQQSLDQGLQFLIQYYNGEERAKGNILERFSAQQFPDLHSELNLSSLELGDSALYFCASSVETAEAGNTIYFGEGSWLTVV.

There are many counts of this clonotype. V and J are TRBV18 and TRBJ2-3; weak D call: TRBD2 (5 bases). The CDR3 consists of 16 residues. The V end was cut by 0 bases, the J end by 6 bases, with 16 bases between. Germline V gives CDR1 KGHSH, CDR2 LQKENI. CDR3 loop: CASSPPRGQQQDTQYF. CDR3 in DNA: TGTGCCAGCTCACCACCTCGGGGTCAACAGCAGGATACGCAGTATTTT.

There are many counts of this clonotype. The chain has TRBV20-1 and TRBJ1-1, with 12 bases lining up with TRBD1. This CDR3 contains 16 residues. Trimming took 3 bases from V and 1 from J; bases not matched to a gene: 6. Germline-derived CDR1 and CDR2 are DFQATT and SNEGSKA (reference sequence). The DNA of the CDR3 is TGCAGTGCTAGTTGGGACAGGGGGCCAACGAACACTGAAGCTTTCTTT. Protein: CSASWDRGPTNTEAFF.

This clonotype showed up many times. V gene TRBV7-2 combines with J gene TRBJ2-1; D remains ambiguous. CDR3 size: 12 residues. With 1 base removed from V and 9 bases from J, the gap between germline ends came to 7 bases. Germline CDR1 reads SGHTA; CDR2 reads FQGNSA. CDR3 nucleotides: TGTGCCAGCAGCTTAGACTGGGGTGAGCAGTTCTTC. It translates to CASSLDWGEQFF.

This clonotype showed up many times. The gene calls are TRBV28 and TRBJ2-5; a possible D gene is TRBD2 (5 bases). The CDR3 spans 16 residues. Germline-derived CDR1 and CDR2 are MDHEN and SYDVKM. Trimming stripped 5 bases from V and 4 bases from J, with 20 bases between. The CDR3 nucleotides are TGTGCCAGCAGTCCCTCGACCCGAACACTAGTAGAGACCCAGTACTTC. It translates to CASSPSTRTLVETQYF.

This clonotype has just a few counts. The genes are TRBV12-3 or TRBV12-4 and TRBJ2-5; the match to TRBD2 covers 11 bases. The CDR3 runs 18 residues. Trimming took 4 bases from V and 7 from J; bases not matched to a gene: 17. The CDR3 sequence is CASSSSGLAELGGGTQYF. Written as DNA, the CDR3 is TGTGCCAGCAGTTCATCGGGACTAGCGGAGCTCGGAGGGGGGACCCAGTACTTC.

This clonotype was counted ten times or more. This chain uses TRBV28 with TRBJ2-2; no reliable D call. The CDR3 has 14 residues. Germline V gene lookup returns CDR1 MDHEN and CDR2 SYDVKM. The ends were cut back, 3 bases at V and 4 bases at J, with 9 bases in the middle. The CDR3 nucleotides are TGTGCCAGCAGTTTGAACTGGGGCACCGGGGAGCTGTTTTTT. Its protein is CASSLNWGTGELFF.

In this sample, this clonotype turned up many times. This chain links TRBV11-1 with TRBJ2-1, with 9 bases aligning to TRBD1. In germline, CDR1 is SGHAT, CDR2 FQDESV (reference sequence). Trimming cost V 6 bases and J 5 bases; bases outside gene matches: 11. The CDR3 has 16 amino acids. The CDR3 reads CASSRGPGTGHNEQFF. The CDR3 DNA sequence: TGTGCCAGCAGTCGCGGCCCCGGGACAGGGCACAATGAGCAGTTCTTC.

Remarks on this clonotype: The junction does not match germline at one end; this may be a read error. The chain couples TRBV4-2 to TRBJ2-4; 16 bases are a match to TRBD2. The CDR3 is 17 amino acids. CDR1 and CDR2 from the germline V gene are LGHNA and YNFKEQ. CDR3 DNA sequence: TGTGCCAGCAGCCCCGGGACTAGCGGGAGGGCCAGAAACATTCAGTACTTC. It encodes CASSPGTSGRARNIQYF.

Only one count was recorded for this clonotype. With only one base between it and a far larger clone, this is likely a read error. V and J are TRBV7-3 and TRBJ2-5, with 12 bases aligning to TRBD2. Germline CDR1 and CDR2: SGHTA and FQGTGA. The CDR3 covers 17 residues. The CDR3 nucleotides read TGTGCCAGCAGTTTAGGACGACTAGCGGGAGACCAAGAGACCCGGTACTTC. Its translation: CASSLGRLAGDQETRYF.

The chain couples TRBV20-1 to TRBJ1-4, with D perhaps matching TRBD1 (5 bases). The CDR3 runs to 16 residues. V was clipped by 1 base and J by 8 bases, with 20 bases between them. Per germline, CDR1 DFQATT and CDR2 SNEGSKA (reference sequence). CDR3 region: CSARGDPRRVEEKLFF. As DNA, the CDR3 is TGCAGTGCTAGAGGGGACCCCAGGAGGGTTGAAGAAAAACTGTTTTTT.

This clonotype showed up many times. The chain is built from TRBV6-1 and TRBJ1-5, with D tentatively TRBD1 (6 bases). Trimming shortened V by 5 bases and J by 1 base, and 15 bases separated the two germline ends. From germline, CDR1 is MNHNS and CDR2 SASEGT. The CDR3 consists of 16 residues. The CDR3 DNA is TGTGCCAGCAGTAACAAACAGGGTTTAAGCAATCAGCCCCAGCATTTT. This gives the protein CASSNKQGLSNQPQHF.

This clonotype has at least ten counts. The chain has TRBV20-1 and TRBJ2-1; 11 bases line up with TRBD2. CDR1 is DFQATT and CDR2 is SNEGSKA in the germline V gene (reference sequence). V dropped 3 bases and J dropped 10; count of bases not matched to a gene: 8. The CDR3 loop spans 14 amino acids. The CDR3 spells CSASSGLAGREQFF. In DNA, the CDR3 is TGCAGTGCTAGTAGTGGACTAGCGGGTCGGGAGCAGTTCTTC.

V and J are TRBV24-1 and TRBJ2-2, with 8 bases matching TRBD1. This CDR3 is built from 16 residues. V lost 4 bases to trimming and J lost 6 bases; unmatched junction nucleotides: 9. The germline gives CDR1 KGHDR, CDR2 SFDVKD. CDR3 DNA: TGTGCCACCAGTGACCCTGGACAGGGCAGGGCCGGGGAGCTGTTTTTT. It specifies CATSDPGQGRAGELFF.

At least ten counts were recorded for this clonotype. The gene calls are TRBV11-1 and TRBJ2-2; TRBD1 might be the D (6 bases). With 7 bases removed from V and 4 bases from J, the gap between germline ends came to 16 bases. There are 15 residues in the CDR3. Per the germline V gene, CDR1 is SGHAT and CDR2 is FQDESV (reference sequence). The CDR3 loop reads CASTPDSSSTGELFF. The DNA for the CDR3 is TGTGCCAGCACCCCGGACAGTTCGAGCACCGGGGAGCTGTTTTTT. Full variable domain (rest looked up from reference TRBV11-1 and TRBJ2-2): EAEVAQSPRYKITEKSQAVAFWCDPISGHATLYWYRQILGQGPELLVQFQDESVVDDSQLPKDRFSAERLKGVDSTLKIQPAELGDSAMYLCASTPDSSSTGELFFGEGSRLTVL.

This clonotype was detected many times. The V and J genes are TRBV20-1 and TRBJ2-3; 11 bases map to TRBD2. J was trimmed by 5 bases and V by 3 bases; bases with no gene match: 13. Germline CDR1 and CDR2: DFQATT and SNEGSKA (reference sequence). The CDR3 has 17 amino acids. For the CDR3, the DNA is TGCAGTGCTAGTCGTTTTCGTAGCGGGAGGGCCGGAGATACGCAGTATTTT. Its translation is CSASRFRSGRAGDTQYF.

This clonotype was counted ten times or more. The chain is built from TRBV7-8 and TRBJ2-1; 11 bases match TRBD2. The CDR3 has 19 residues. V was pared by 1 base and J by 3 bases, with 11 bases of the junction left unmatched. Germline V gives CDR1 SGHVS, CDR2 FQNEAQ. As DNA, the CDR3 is TGTGCCAGCAGCTTAGAGGGGGGACTAGCGGCATACTACTACAATGAGCAGTTCTTC. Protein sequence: CASSLEGGLAAYYYNEQFF.